This T cell receptor (beta chain) was obtained from a study of OX40 agonist ivuxolimab in advanced cancers. Sequenced by immunoSEQ multiplex PCR; TCRdb stores in-frame clones only, minus some. This sample has some 94,000 clones, with about 92% found just once. This CDR3 contains 13 residues. Germline V CDR1 and CDR2: PRHDT, FYEKMQ (reference sequence). Comment on this clone: The junction departs from the called germline gene at one end, perhaps through a read error.

Sequencing was performed on CD4+ or CD8+ T cells sorted from blood, taken in a trial of the OX40 agonist ivuxolimab. The source of this sequence is an adult with an advanced solid tumor such as melanoma, head and neck, liver or kidney cancer. The chain employs TRBV13 and TRBJ2-5; no clear D. CDR3 DNA sequence: TGTGCCAGCAGCTTAGAGGATCAAGAGATCCAGTACTTC. It is translated as CASSLEDQEIQYF.